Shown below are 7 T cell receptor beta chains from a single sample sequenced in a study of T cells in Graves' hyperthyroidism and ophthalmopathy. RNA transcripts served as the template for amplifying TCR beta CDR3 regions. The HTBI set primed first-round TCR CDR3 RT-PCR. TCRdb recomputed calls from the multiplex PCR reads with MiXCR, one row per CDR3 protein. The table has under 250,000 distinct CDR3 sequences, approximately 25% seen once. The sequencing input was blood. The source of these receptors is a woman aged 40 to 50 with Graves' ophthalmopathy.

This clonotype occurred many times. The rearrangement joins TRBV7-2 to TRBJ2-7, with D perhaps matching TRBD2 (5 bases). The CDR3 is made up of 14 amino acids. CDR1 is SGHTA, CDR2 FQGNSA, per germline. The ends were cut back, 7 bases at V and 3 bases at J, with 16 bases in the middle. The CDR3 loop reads CASKGGFPFYEQYF. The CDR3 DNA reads TGTGCCAGCAAGGGCGGGTTCCCATTCTACGAGCAGTACTTC.

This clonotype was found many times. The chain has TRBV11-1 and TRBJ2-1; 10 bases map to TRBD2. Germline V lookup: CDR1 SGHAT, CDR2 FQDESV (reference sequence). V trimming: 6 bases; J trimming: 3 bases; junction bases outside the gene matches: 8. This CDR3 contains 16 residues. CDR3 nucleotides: TGTGCCAGCAGTAAGATAGCGGGAGGCTTCTACAATGAGCAGTTCTTC. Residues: CASSKIAGGFYNEQFF.

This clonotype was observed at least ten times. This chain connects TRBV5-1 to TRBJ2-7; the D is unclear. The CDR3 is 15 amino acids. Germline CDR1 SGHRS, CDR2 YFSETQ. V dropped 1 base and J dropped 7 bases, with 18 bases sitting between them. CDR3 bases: TGCGCCAGCAGCTTGTTGGCCGGCGGTGGTAAAGAGCAGTACTTC. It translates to CASSLLAGGGKEQYF.

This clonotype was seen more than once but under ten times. The CDR3 DNA reads as TGTGCCAGCTCATACCGCCCGGAGTCGGTGGAGACTGAAGCTTTCTTT. Translation gives CASSYRPESVETEAFF. The chain has TRBV18 and TRBJ1-1; D ambiguous. V was clipped by 5 bases and J by 5 bases, with 21 bases between them. There are 16 residues in the CDR3. CDR1 is KGHSH, CDR2 LQKENI, per germline.

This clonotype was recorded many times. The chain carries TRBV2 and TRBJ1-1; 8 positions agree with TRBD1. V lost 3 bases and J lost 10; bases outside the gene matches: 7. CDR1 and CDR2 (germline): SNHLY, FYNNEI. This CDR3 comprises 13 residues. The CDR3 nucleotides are TGTGCCAGCAGTGACCGCAGGGGGCTTGGAGCTTTCTTT. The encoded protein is CASSDRRGLGAFF.

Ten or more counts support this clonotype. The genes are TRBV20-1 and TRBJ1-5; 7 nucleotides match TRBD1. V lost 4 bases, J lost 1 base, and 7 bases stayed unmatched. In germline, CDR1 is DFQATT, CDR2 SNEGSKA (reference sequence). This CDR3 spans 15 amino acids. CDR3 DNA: TGCAGTGCTAACGTTGGACAGGAGAGCAATCAGCCCCAGCATTTT. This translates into CSANVGQESNQPQHF.

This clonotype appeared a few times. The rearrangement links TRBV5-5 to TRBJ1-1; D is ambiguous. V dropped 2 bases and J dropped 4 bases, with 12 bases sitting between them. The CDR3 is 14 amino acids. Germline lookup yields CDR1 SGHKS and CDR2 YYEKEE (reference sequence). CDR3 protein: CASSLTVLSTEAFF. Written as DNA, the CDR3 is TGTGCCAGCAGCTTAACGGTTTTGAGCACTGAAGCTTTCTTT.